These T cell receptor beta chains were read from a single sample in a study of technical replicates of blood from a handful of donors. Here immunoSEQ multiplex PCR was the method, and the copy in TCRdb shows in-frame clones only, minus some. In the table there are tens of thousands of clones, about 95% of which are singletons. Sequencing was done on a sample of T cells isolated from PBMCs. These receptors were taken from a human donor in good health. Both conserved end residues are trimmed from each CDR3. D genes are given only for firm matches. Rows may omit the clone size; those that give it use once, few, many or a size class.

cdr3_length d_call j_call clone_size v_call cdr3_aa
13 - TRBJ2-7 - TRBV29-1 SVAPRIQSSYEQY
11 - TRBJ1-3 - TRBV9 ASSVVDGDTIY
12 - TRBJ2-7 once TRBV7-9 ASNHLTDTYEQY
10 - TRBJ2-7 - TRBV5-4 ASSLQGYEQY
13 TRBD2 TRBJ2-1 - TRBV6-5 ASSLAGARRDEQF
12 - TRBJ1-3 - TRBV11-3 ATRPSGSGNTIY
9 - TRBJ1-5 - TRBV6-5 ASRGSKGQH
15 TRBD2 TRBJ2-7 - TRBV28 ASSLRGLAGGPHEQY
12 - TRBJ2-7 - TRBV6-5 ASSYRGLSYEQY
13 TRBD1 TRBJ1-5 - TRBV7-8 ASSEGGQGGQPQH
12 TRBD1 TRBJ1-1 - TRBV6-5 ASSYSPGQGEAF
13 TRBD1 TRBJ2-7 - TRBV9 ASSAAGQGSNEQY
12 - TRBJ2-1 - TRBV7-6 ASSSVWGGNEQF
12 - TRBJ2-5 few TRBV11-3 ASSPDSGQETQY
11 TRBD1 TRBJ2-7 - TRBV7-9 ASRPGTGDEQY
12 TRBD2 TRBJ2-5 - TRBV18 ASSRLAGEETQY
13 TRBD1 TRBJ1-5 - TRBV5-6 ASSPAGGGNQPQH
10 - TRBJ2-1 - TRBV29-1 SVVKQIDEQF
14 TRBD1 TRBJ2-5 - TRBV5-6 ASSPRGQGAWETQY
11 - TRBJ2-7 - TRBV5-4 ASTKQQGDEQY
16 TRBD1 TRBJ2-2 - TRBV28 ASSSPPSKGQGAGELF
15 TRBD1 TRBJ1-1 - TRBV9 ASSGSGTGGANTEAF
13 - TRBJ1-1 - TRBV11-2 ASSLAEGMNTEAF
11 TRBD2 TRBJ2-3 - TRBV5-1 ASSSETSGSLH
11 - TRBJ2-1 - TRBV7-9 ASSVAVHNEQF
10 TRBD1 TRBJ1-4 - TRBV29-1 SVDRGVEKLF
12 - TRBJ1-6 - TRBV9 ASSVGRGDSPLH
11 - TRBJ2-1 - TRBV11-3 ASTERSGDEQF
12 TRBD1 TRBJ1-6 - TRBV10-3 ATHTGGYNSPLH
12 - TRBJ1-3 - TRBV29-1 SVAPASSGNTIY
11 - TRBJ1-5 - TRBV5-1 ASSLVGNQPQH
12 - TRBJ1-4 - TRBV5-6 ASSLSGRYEKLF
11 - TRBJ2-1 - TRBV7-3 ASSLTFSGEQF
10 - TRBJ2-7 - TRBV5-1 ACLEAGCEQY
12 - TRBJ1-5 - TRBV5-6 ASSLARGEQPQH
11 - TRBJ2-5 - TRBV28 ASSLLVQETQY
16 - TRBJ1-1 - TRBV7-9 ASRCTGGGLGSCTEAF
13 - TRBJ2-7 - TRBV7-9 ASSLVRQGPYEQY